This paragraph reports one T cell receptor beta chain. Its matching antigen is unknown. Sequencing libraries for TCR beta were prepared with iRepertoire HTBI primers and Arm-PCR of CDR3 regions. The authors' processing: Detected in the samples were 62 TRBV and about 15 TRBJ segments. TCRdb called the multiplex PCR reads again in MiXCR, with one record for every CDR3 protein. The V and J calls were not made by the authors but by TCRdb's processing. The top ten clones hold approximately 28% of a sample with more than 300,000 distinct CDR3 sequences, roughly 24% of them seen once. The record originates from a study of regulatory T cells in long-lasting Graves disease. In the study overall: Persistent Graves' disease required over 5 years of antithyroid drugs and positive TSH receptor antibodies.

The CDR3 is made up of 15 amino acids. V lost 6 bases and J lost 1, with 13 bases in between. CDR1 is MDHEN and CDR2 is SYDVKM in the germline V gene. The time point is: persistent/refractory GD, antithyroid drugs over 5 years with positive TRAb. PBMC-extracted RNA yielded the TCR library. The study, taken as a whole, reports: Relative to newly diagnosed Graves' patients, persistent ones had lower TCR diversity. Persistent patients had a count of shared public clonotypes (approximately 3,000) that exceeded that of new patients (approximately 1,000).

V is TRBV28 and J is TRBJ2-1; D is tentatively TRBD1 or TRBD2 (6 bases each). This TCR was recovered from a woman aged 40 to 50 with Graves disease. This sample comprised peripheral blood mononuclear cells (PBMCs), obtained when the disease was refractory, from a patient treated with antithyroid drugs. The CDR3 loop reads CASSLGGQSYNEQFF. CDR3 coding DNA: TGTGCCAGCAGCCTCGGGGGACAATCCTACAATGAGCAGTTCTTC.